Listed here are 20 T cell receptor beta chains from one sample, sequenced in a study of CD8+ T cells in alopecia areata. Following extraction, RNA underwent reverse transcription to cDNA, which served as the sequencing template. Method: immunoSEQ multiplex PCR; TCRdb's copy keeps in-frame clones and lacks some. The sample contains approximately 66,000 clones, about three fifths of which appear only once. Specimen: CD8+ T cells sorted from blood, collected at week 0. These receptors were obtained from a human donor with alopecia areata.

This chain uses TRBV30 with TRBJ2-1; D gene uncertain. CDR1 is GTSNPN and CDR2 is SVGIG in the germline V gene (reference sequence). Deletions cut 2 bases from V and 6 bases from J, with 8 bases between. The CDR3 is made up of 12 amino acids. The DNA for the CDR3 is TGTGCCTGGAGTCGGATAAGCAATGAGCAGTTCTTC. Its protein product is CAWSRISNEQFF.

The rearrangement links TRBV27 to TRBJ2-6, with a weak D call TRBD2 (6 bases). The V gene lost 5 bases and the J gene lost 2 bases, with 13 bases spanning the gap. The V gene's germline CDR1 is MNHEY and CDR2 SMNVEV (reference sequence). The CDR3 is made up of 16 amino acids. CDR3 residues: CASSPVGGTGANVLTF. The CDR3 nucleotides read TGTGCCAGCAGTCCAGTTGGGGGGACTGGGGCCAACGTCCTGACTTTC.

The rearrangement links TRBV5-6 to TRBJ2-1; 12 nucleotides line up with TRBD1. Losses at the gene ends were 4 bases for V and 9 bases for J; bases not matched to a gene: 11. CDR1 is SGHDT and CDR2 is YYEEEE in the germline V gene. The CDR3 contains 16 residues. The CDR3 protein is CASSGDRGRPNSEQFF. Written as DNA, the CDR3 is TGTGCCAGCAGCGGGGACAGGGGGCGCCCAAATAGTGAGCAGTTCTTC. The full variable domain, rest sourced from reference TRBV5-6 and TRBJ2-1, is DAGVTQSPTHLIKTRGQQVTLRCSPKSGHDTVSWYQQALGQGPQFIFQYYEEEERQRGNFPDRFSGHQFPNYSSELNVNALLLGDSALYLCASSGDRGRPNSEQFFGPGTRLTVL.

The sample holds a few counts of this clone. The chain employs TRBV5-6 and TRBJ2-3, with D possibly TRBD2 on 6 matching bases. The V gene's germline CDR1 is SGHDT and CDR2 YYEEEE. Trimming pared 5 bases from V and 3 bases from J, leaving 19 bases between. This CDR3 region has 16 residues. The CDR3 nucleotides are TGTGCCAGCAGTCATGGGACTGCCCTAAAAACAGATACGCAGTATTTT. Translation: CASSHGTALKTDTQYF.

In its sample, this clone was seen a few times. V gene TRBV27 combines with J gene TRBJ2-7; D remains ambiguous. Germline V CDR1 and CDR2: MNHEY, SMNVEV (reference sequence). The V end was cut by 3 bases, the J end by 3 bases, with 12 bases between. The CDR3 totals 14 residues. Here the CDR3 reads CASSFRLDHYEQYF. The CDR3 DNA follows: TGTGCCAGCAGTTTCCGCCTCGACCACTACGAGCAGTACTTC.

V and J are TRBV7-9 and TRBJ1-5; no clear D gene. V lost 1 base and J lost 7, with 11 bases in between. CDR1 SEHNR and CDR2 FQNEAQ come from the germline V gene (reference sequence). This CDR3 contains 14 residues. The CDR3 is CASSLGGVGQPQHF. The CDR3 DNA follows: TGTGCCAGCAGCTTAGGCGGGGTTGGCCAGCCCCAGCATTTT.

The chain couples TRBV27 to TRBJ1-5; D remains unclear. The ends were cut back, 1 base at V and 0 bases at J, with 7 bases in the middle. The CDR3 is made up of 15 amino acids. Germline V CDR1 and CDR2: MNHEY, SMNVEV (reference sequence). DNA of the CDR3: TGTGCCAGCAGTTTATATGGGAATAGCAATCAGCCCCAGCATTTT. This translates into CASSLYGNSNQPQHF.

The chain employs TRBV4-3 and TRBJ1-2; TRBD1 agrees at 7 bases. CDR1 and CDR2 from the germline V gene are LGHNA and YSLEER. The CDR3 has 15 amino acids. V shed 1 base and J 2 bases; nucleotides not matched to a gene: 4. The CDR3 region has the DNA TGCGCCAGCAGCCAAGGCAGGGGGTCCAACTATGGCTACACCTTC. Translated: CASSQGRGSNYGYTF.

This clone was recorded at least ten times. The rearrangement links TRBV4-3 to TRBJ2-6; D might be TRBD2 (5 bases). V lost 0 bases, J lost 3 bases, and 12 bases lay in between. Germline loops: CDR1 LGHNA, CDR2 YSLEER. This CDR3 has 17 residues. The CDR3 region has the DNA TGCGCCAGCAGCCAAGACGTAGGAGGAGGTGGGGCCAACGTCCTGACTTTC. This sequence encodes CASSQDVGGGGANVLTF.

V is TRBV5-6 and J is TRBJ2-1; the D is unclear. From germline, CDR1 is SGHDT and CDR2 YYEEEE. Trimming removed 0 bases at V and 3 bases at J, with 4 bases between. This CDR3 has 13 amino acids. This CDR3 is CASSLAHYNEQFF. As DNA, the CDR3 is TGTGCCAGCAGCTTGGCCCACTACAATGAGCAGTTCTTC.

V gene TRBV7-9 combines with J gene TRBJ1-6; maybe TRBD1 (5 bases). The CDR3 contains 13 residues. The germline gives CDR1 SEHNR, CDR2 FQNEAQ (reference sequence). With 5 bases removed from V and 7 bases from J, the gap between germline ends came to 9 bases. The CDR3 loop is CASSPTENSPLHF. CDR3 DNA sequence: TGTGCCAGCAGCCCGACAGAGAATTCACCCCTCCACTTT. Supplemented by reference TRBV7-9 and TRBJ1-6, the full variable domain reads DTGVSQNPRHKITKRGQNVTFRCDPISEHNRLYWYRQTLGQGPEFLTYFQNEAQLEKSRLLSDRFSAERPKGSFSTLEIQRTEQGDSAMYLCASSPTENSPLHFGNGTRLTVT.

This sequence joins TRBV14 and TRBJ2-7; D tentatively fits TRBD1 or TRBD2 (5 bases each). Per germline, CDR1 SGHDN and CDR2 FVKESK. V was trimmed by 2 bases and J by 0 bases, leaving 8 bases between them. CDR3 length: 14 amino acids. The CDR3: CASSQWGSSYEQYF. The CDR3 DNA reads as TGTGCCAGCAGCCAATGGGGGAGCTCCTACGAGCAGTACTTC.

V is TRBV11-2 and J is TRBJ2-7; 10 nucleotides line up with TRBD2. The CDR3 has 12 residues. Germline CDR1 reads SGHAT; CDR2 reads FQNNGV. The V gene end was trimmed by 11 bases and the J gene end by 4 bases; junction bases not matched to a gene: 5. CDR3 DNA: TGTGCCTGCGGAGCGGGGGGGTACGAGCAGTACTTC. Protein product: CACGAGGYEQYF.

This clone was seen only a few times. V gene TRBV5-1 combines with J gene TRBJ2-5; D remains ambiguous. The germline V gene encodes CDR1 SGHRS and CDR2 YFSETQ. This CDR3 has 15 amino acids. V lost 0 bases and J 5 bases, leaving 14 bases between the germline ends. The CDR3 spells CASSLGDGGRETQYF. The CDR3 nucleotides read TGCGCCAGCAGCTTGGGTGATGGCGGTCGGGAGACCCAGTACTTC.

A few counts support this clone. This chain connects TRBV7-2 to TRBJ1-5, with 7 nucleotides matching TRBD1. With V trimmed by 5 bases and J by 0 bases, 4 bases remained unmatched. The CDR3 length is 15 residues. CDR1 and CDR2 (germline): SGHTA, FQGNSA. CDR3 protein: CASSGRDSSNQPQHF. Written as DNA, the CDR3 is TGTGCCAGCAGCGGCCGGGACAGTAGCAATCAGCCCCAGCATTTT.

The CDR3 reads CASSTGARKRETQYF. Here the CDR3 DNA reads TGTGCCAGCAGCACAGGAGCCCGCAAGCGGGAGACCCAGTACTTC. The chain joins TRBV7-9 to TRBJ2-5; either TRBD1 or TRBD2 may supply D (5 bases each). The V gene lost 5 bases and the J gene lost 5 bases, with 18 bases spanning the gap. CDR3 size: 15 residues. Germline CDR1 is SEHNR and CDR2 is FQNEAQ (reference sequence).

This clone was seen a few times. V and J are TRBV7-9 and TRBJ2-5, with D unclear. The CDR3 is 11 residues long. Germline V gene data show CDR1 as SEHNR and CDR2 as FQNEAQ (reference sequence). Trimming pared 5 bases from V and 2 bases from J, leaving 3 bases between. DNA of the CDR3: TGTGCCAGCAGCCCACAAGAGACCCAGTACTTC. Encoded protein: CASSPQETQYF.

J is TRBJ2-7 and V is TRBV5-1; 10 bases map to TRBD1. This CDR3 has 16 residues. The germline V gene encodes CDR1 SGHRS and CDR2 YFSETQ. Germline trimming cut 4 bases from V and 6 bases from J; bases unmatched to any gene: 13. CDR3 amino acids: CASSATPGTGEGEQYF. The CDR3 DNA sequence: TGCGCCAGCAGCGCGACCCCCGGGACAGGGGAAGGCGAGCAGTACTTC.

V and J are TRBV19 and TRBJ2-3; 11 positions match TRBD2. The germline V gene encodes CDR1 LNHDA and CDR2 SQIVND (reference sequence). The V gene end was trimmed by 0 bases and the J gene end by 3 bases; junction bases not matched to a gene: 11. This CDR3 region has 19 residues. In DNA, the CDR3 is TGTGCCAGTAGTATAGATCCCGAAACTAGCGGGAGAAGGACAGATACGCAGTATTTT. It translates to CASSIDPETSGRRTDTQYF.

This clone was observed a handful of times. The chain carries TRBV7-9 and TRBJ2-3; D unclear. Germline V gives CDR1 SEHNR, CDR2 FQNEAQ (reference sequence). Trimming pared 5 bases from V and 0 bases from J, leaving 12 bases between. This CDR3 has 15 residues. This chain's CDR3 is CASSEDVSSTDTQYF. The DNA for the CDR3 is TGTGCCAGCAGCGAGGACGTCTCTAGCACAGATACGCAGTATTTT. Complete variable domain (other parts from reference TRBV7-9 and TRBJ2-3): DTGVSQNPRHKITKRGQNVTFRCDPISEHNRLYWYRQTLGQGPEFLTYFQNEAQLEKSRLLSDRFSAERPKGSFSTLEIQRTEQGDSAMYLCASSEDVSSTDTQYFGPGTRLTVL.